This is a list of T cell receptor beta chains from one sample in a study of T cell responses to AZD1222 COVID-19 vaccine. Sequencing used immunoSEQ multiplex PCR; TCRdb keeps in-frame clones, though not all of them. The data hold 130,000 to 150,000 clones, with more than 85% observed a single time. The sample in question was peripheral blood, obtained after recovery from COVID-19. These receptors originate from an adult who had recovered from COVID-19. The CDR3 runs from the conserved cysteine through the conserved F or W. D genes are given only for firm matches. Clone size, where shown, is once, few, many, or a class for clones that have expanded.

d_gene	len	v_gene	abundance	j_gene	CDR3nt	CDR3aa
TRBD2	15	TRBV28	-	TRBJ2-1	TGTGCCAGCAGTTTTCCCGGGAGGGTCTACAATGAGCAGTTCTTC	CASSFPGRVYNEQFF
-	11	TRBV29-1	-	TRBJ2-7	TGCAGCGTTGGGGACATCCACGAGCAGTACTTC	CSVGDIHEQYF
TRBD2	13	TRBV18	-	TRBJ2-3	TGTGCCAGCTCACGGACTAGTTCAGATACGCAGTATTTT	CASSRTSSDTQYF
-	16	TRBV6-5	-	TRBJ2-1	TGTGCCAGCAGTTACTCTCTCGGGAGTAAGTACAATGAGCAGTTCTTC	CASSYSLGSKYNEQFF
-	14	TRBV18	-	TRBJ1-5	TGTGCCAGCTCACCAGGGGGGGACAATCAGCCCCAGCATTTT	CASSPGGDNQPQHF
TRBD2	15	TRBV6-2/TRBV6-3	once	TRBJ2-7	TGTGCCAGCAGTTACTCTTCGGGAGGGCCCCACGAGCAGTACTTC	CASSYSSGGPHEQYF
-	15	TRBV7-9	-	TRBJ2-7	TGTGCCAGCAGCCAGGGGCCCGTGGGCTGGTACGAGCAGTACTTC	CASSQGPVGWYEQYF
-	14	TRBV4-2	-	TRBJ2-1	TGTGCCAGCAGCCAAGCGGGCTCCTACAATGAGCAGTTCTTC	CASSQAGSYNEQFF
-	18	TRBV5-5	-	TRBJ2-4	TGTGCCAGCAGCCCGCTGGCCTCTTCGGGGATCGCCAAAAACATTCAGTACTTC	CASSPLASSGIAKNIQYF
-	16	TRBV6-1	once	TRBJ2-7	TGTGCCAGCAGTGAGGCCACAGGGTTCGGGTCCTACGAGCAGTACTTC	CASSEATGFGSYEQYF